A selection of T cell receptor beta chains follows, all from one sample in a study of early T cells in non-severe SARS-CoV-2 infection. One entry per CDR3 protein results from TCRdb running MiXCR on the 5' RACE reads. The repertoire holds some 67,000 distinct CDR3 sequences, with less than 15% as singletons. Material for sequencing was whole blood. These receptor sequences come from an adult who was a healthcare worker with PCR-confirmed SARS-CoV-2 infection or an uninfected control (not recorded which). The CDR3 runs from the conserved cysteine through the conserved F or W. D genes are given only for firm matches. Clone size is shown for a subset of rows, as once, few, many or a class of expanded clone.

clone_size	cdr3_length	d_call	v_call	j_call	cdr3_nt	cdr3_aa
many	15	TRBD1	TRBV20-1	TRBJ1-6	TGCAGTGCTAGACAGGGGGCTATCTATAATTCACCCCTCCACTTT	CSARQGAIYNSPLHF
few	13	NA	TRBV6-2/TRBV6-3	TRBJ2-7	TGTGCCAGCAGTACGGACTCGCACTACGAGCAGTACTTC	CASSTDSHYEQYF
many	18	NA	TRBV21-1	TRBJ2-7	TGTGCCAGCAGCAAAGCCCTACCGAGGGGGGCGCTTGAATACGAGCAGTACTTC	CASSKALPRGALEYEQYF
many	12	NA	TRBV7-2	TRBJ2-1	TGTGCCAGCAAACCCGCGGGGATTGAGCAGTTCTTC	CASKPAGIEQFF
many	16	NA	TRBV24-1	TRBJ2-5	TGTGCCACCAGTGAACGGACTTCTTGGTACCAAGAGACCCAGTACTTC	CATSERTSWYQETQYF
NA	13	NA	TRBV28	TRBJ2-7	TGTGCCAGCATGTCGGAGAATCTCTACGAGCAGTACTTC	CASMSENLYEQYF
NA	16	TRBD1	TRBV6-1	TRBJ1-6	TGTGCCAGCAGTGCGAAGAACAGGGGGAGTAATTCACCCCTCCACTTT	CASSAKNRGSNSPLHF
NA	14	TRBD1	TRBV5-1	TRBJ2-3	TGCGCCAGCAGCGGGACAGGGACCATAGATACGCAGTATTTT	CASSGTGTIDTQYF
NA	16	TRBD2	TRBV19	TRBJ2-4	TGTGCCAGTAGTGGGAGGGATCGCGGAGCCAAAAACATTCAGTACTTC	CASSGRDRGAKNIQYF
many	14	TRBD2	TRBV5-1	TRBJ2-1	TGCGCCAGCAGCTTGGTACTAGCGGGCCAGGAGCAGTTCTTC	CASSLVLAGQEQFF
NA	11	NA	TRBV30	TRBJ2-5	TGTGCCTGGAAAGGACAAGAGACCCAGTACTTC	CAWKGQETQYF
large	12	NA	TRBV10-3	TRBJ1-5	TGTGCCATCAGTGAGGACAGGTTCGTCTCTCATTTT	CAISEDRFVSHF
many	13	NA	TRBV30	TRBJ2-7	TGTGCCTGGAGTGCCGATATCTCGGACGAGCAGTACTTC	CAWSADISDEQYF
NA	15	TRBD2	TRBV7-2	TRBJ2-7	TGTGCCAGCAGCTTAGATCTAGCGGTCGGACCCGAGCAGTACTTC	CASSLDLAVGPEQYF
few	16	NA	TRBV20-1	TRBJ1-5	TGCAGTGCTAGAGAAACCCCGGGGAGGGTCGAACAGCCCCAGCATTTT	CSARETPGRVEQPQHF